The present T cell receptor (beta chain) was sequenced within a study of CD8 T cells in Susac syndrome. The V end was cut by 1 base, the J end by 0 bases, with 10 bases between. The CDR3 sequence is 15 residues long. In germline, CDR1 is SQVTM, CDR2 ANQGSEA. A quantity of roughly 0.5 to 1 ug RNA underwent reverse transcription using random hexamers. TCR beta CDR3 was amplified by immunoSEQ covering 54 Vbeta and 13 Jbeta. TCRdb reprocessed the immunoSEQ multiplex PCR reads via MiXCR and lists one record per CDR3 protein. The data hold about 150,000 distinct CDR3 sequences, with 95% to 96% observed a single time. The study, taken as a whole, reports: The study admitted that it had a relatively small number of individuals in its TCR sequencing and HLA analysis.

Relapsing-remitting disease, either stable or active, was present in the treatment-naive patients who were the multiple sclerosis controls. FACS was used to enrich TEMRA cells, whereas the CD8+ and CD4+ T cells were obtained by negative isolation. In regard to this clonotype: Antigen: not known.

The chain is built from TRBV29-1 and TRBJ2-1; D is undetermined. The receptor's source is a human donor with multiple sclerosis. The material sequenced was CD8+ T cells from PBMCs. CDR3 protein: CSVEASEISYNEQFF. CDR3 coding DNA: TGCAGCGTTGAAGCGAGCGAGATCTCCTACAATGAGCAGTTCTTC.